The rows below give T cell receptor beta chains drawn from one sample of a study of blood T cell repertoires in COVID-19. Assay used: immunoSEQ multiplex PCR; TCRdb lists only in-frame clones, some missing. The sample gives some 120,000 clones, 80% of which show up once; around a quarter is in the top ten. Sample: peripheral blood. These receptors were taken from a human donor in a cohort sampled during active COVID-19. Both conserved end residues are part of each CDR3. Fields, in order: clone size, D gene, V gene, J gene, CDR3 protein, CDR3 DNA. A D gene is named only where the DNA matches it firmly. Clone size is given for some rows only: seen once, a few or many times, or a class if the clone is expanded.

NA	TRBD1	TRBV6-2/TRBV6-3	TRBJ1-2	CASSSTTGQQIYGYTF	TGTGCCAGCAGCTCCACGACGGGACAGCAGATCTATGGCTACACCTTC
NA	NA	TRBV5-4	TRBJ1-2	CASSKMESYGYTF	TGTGCCAGCAGCAAGATGGAGAGCTATGGCTACACCTTC
once	TRBD2	TRBV28	TRBJ2-1	CASTPSGLGRSGRGVNEQFF	TGTGCCAGCACTCCCTCCGGCTTGGGACGTAGCGGGAGAGGGGTGAATGAGCAGTTCTTC
NA	NA	TRBV6-1	TRBJ1-1	CASSEDRQNTEAFF	TGTGCCAGCAGTGAAGACAGACAGAACACTGAAGCTTTCTTT
once	NA	TRBV30	TRBJ2-3	CAWGEGWGTDTQYF	TGTGCCTGGGGTGAGGGATGGGGCACAGATACGCAGTATTTT
few	NA	TRBV6-5	TRBJ2-7	CASSSREGPYEQYF	TGTGCCAGCAGTTCACGGGAAGGACCCTACGAGCAGTACTTC
NA	TRBD1	TRBV4-1	TRBJ1-5	CASSPQGVSNQPQHF	TGCGCCAGCAGTCCCCAGGGGGTTAGCAATCAGCCCCAGCATTTT
NA	TRBD1	TRBV11-2	TRBJ1-6	CASSLGQGSDSPLHF	TGTGCCAGCAGCTTGGGACAGGGGAGCGATTCACCCCTCCACTTT
NA	TRBD2	TRBV5-4	TRBJ2-2	CASSTGTSGGANGELFF	TGTGCCAGCAGCACGGGGACTAGCGGGGGGGCAAACGGGGAGCTGTTTTTT
NA	NA	TRBV5-1	TRBJ2-2	CASSVDSNTGELFF	TGCGCCAGCAGTGTAGACTCTAACACCGGGGAGCTGTTTTTT
NA	TRBD1	TRBV27	TRBJ1-2	CASGRTGDYGYTF	TGTGCCAGCGGCCGGACAGGCGACTATGGCTACACCTTC
NA	NA	TRBV13	TRBJ2-2	CASSLGSRGQGHTGELFF	TGTGCCAGCAGCTTAGGCTCCCGTGGCCAGGGGCACACCGGGGAGCTGTTTTTT
NA	NA	TRBV7-2	TRBJ1-2	CASSFRRPRVTNYGYTF	TGTGCCAGCAGCTTTAGACGCCCGCGGGTAACTAACTATGGCTACACCTTC
NA	NA	TRBV18	TRBJ1-1	CASSPIREAGDTEAFF	TGTGCCAGCTCACCAATTCGGGAAGCGGGGGACACTGAAGCTTTCTTT
NA	TRBD2	TRBV18	TRBJ2-1	CASSLLLARNYNEQFF	TGTGCCAGCTCACTACTACTAGCGCGAAACTACAATGAGCAGTTCTTC
NA	TRBD1	TRBV28	TRBJ1-5	CASISLGQGDQPQHF	TGTGCCAGCATATCCTTGGGACAGGGAGATCAGCCCCAGCATTTT
NA	NA	TRBV6-5	TRBJ1-4	CASSYGRGYEKLFF	TGTGCCAGCAGTTACGGGCGGGGCTATGAAAAACTGTTTTTT
once	NA	TRBV4-2	TRBJ2-1	CASSQDPGESEQFF	TGTGCCAGCAGCCAAGACCCAGGGGAGAGTGAGCAGTTCTTC
NA	TRBD1	TRBV6-1	TRBJ1-4	CASSDPGQGARFTNEKLFF	TGTGCCAGCAGTGACCCGGGACAGGGGGCGAGGTTTACTAATGAAAAACTGTTTTTT
NA	NA	TRBV19	TRBJ1-4	CATRRGRDEKLFF	TGTGCCACCCGACGGGGAAGAGATGAAAAACTGTTTTTT
NA	NA	TRBV28	TRBJ1-3	CASKETGSSGNTIYF	TGTGCCAGCAAGGAAACGGGTAGCTCTGGAAACACCATATATTTT
NA	NA	TRBV19	TRBJ2-7	CASSFTFREQYF	TGTGCCAGTAGTTTCACTTTTCGGGAGCAGTACTTC
NA	NA	TRBV7-2	TRBJ2-3	CASSLRGAVDTQYF	TGTGCCAGCAGCTTACGGGGGGCAGTGGATACGCAGTATTTT
few	NA	TRBV7-9	TRBJ2-5	CASSLFLQETQYF	TGTGCCAGCAGCTTATTCCTCCAGGAGACCCAGTACTTC
NA	NA	TRBV7-2	TRBJ2-7	CASSGDSASYEQYF	TGTGCCAGCAGCGGGGACTCCGCCTCCTACGAGCAGTACTTC
NA	NA	TRBV6-2/TRBV6-3	TRBJ2-7	CASSYLRGSDEQYF	TGTGCCAGCAGTTATTTACGGGGTAGTGACGAGCAGTACTTC